The present T cell receptor beta chain was sequenced within a study of cytomegalovirus exposure and HLA in healthy donors. The PCR employed 60 Vbeta primers together with 13 Jbeta primers. Generated by immunoSEQ multiplex PCR, the TCRdb table keeps only in-frame clones and is missing some. The sample has 200,000 or so clones, over 80% seen once. Study-wide points: It was reported in a later analysis that an Asian-associated ancestry cluster showed fewer N-insertions than the approximately 700-donor mean. Over 150 TCR beta chains were listed as cytomegalovirus-associated.

As for this clone: What it binds is unknown.

Among the donors, all were healthy bone marrow donors. The CDR3 is made up of 17 amino acids. Looked up from germline, CDR1 is MGHRA and CDR2 is YSYEKL. Trimming shortened V by 1 base and J by 1 base, and 15 bases separated the two germline ends. This clonotype was sampled from a boy between 2 and 15 years old in good health and CMV-seronegative. Sequenced: PBMCs. The chain links TRBV4-1 to TRBJ2-3, with a weak D call TRBD2 (6 bases). The CDR3 spells CASSQVESGLRTDTQYF. As DNA, the CDR3 is TGCGCCAGCAGCCAAGTAGAGAGCGGGCTACGCACAGATACGCAGTATTTT.